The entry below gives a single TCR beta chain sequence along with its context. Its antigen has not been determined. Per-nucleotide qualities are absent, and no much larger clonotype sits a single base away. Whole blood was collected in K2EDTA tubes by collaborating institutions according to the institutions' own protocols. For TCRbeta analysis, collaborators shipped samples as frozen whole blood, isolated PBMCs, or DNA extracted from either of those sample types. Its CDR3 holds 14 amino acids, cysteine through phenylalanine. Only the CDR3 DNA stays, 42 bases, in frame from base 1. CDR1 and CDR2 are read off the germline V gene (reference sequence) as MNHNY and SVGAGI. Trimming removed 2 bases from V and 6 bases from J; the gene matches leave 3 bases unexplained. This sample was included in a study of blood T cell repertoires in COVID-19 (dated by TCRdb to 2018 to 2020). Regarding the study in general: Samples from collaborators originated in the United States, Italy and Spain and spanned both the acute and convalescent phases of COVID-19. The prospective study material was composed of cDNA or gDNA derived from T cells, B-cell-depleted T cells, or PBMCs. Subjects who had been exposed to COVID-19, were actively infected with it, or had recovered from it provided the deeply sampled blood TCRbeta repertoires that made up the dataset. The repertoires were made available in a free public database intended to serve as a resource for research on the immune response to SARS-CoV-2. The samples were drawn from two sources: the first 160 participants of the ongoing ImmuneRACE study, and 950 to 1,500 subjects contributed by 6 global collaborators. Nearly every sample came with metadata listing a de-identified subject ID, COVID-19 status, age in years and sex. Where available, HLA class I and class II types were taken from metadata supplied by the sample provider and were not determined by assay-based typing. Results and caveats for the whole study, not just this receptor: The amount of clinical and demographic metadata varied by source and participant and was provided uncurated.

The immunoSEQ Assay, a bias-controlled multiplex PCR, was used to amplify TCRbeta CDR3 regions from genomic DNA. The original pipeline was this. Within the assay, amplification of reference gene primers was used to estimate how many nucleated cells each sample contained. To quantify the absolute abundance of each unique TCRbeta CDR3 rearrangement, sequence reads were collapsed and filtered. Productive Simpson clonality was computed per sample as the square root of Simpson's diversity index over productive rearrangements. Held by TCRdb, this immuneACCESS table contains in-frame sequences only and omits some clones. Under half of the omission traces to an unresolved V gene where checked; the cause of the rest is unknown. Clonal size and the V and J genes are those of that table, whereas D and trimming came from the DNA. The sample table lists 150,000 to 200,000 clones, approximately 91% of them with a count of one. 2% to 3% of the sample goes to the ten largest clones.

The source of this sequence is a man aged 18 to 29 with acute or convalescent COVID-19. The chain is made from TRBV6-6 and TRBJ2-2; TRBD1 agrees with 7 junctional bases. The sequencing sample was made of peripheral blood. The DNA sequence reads TGTGCCAGCAGTTACGAGACAGGGTCCGGGGAGCTGTTTTTT. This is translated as CASSYETGSGELFF.